These T cell receptor beta chains were read from a single sample in a study of T cells after yellow fever vaccination. TCRdb redid the calling of the 5' RACE reads with MiXCR, one entry per CDR3 protein. The sample consists of under 500,000 distinct CDR3 sequences, about 19% of them appearing once. The source material was PBMCs, sampled before the yellow fever booster vaccination. These receptors originate from a man between 18 and 35 years old who received the YFV17D yellow fever vaccine. The conserved cysteine and the conserved F or W are not part of the CDR3 here. Each record gives: D gene, V gene, clone size, J gene, CDR3 protein. The D gene is left open where the match is weak. For some rows the clone size is stated as once, few or many, or as a class when expanded; others skip it.

NA	TRBV10-3	NA	TRBJ2-5	AIRGSSQESVSY
NA	TRBV11-2	NA	TRBJ2-2	ASLEGLLNTGELF
NA	TRBV3-1	few	TRBJ2-7	ASSHTSYEQY
NA	TRBV5-1	NA	TRBJ2-1	ASSFGPSNNEQF
NA	TRBV11-2	few	TRBJ1-2	ASSRSTAEANYGYT
NA	TRBV2	NA	TRBJ2-3	ASIEGSSTDTQY
NA	TRBV4-3	NA	TRBJ1-6	ASSGQGPHRPLH
NA	TRBV12-3/TRBV12-4	NA	TRBJ1-6	ASSPQIAHSPLH
NA	TRBV12-3/TRBV12-4	NA	TRBJ2-3	ATVGAGDTQY
NA	TRBV20-1	few	TRBJ1-1	SARSPTANTEAF
NA	TRBV4-1	many	TRBJ2-1	ASSHPLIRDNEQF
NA	TRBV7-2	few	TRBJ2-3	ASSLGLALLTDTQY
TRBD1	TRBV10-3	few	TRBJ1-1	AIKTGGDTEAF
NA	TRBV27	NA	TRBJ2-5	ASSSINRDKETQY
TRBD2	TRBV6-2/TRBV6-3	few	TRBJ2-3	ASSISGGATDTQY
TRBD1	TRBV9	few	TRBJ1-2	ASSVRGQGWGNYGYT
NA	TRBV29-1	NA	TRBJ2-5	SVEGGNQETQY
NA	TRBV6-5	few	TRBJ1-5	ASRLAQGSNQPQH
NA	TRBV6-5	NA	TRBJ2-1	ASSPYTGYNEQF
NA	TRBV12-3/TRBV12-4	few	TRBJ2-2	ASSLWATGELF
NA	TRBV13	few	TRBJ2-3	ASSLGGVADTQY
NA	TRBV5-1	few	TRBJ1-6	ASSPGGENSPLH
NA	TRBV6-2/TRBV6-3	NA	TRBJ2-5	ASSYTGGRTETQY
TRBD1	TRBV29-1	NA	TRBJ1-1	SVVRTGGLNTEAF
TRBD1	TRBV30	few	TRBJ1-6	AWSVPDREGSPLH
NA	TRBV5-1	few	TRBJ2-5	ASSTGRQGTQY
NA	TRBV5-1	few	TRBJ2-5	ASSSGGTVPGTQY
NA	TRBV7-9	few	TRBJ2-3	ASGPRLGGTDTQY
TRBD2	TRBV18	few	TRBJ2-1	ASSPLGAGGANEQF
NA	TRBV20-1	few	TRBJ2-4	SAISGGAKNIQY